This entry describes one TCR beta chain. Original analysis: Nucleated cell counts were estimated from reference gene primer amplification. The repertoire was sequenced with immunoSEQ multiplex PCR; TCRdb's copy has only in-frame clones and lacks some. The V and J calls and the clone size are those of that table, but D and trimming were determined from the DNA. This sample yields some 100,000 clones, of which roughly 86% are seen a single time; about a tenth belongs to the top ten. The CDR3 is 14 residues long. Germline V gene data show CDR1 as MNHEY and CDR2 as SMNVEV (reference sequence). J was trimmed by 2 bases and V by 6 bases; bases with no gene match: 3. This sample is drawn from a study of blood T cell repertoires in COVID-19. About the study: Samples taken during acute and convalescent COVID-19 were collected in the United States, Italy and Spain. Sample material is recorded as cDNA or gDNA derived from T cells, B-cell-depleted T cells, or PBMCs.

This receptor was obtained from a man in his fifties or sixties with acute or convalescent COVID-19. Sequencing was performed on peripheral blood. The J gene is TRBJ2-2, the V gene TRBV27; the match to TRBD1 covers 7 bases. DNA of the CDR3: TGTGCCAGCAGAGGGACAGTTAACACCGGGGAGCTGTTTTTT. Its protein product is CASRGTVNTGELFF.